This T cell receptor (beta chain) was captured by sequencing in a study of regulatory T cells in long-lasting Graves disease. Documented time point: persistent/refractory GD, antithyroid drugs over 5 years with positive TRAb. From PBMCs, RNA was extracted and then used to make the TCR library. Graves' disease was diagnosed by American Thyroid Association guidelines. The V segment lost 1 base and the J segment 5 bases; nucleotides outside the gene matches: 7. This CDR3 spans 15 amino acids. This clonotype was seen at least ten times. The antigen is undetermined. TCR beta libraries were built with iRepertoire HTBI primers and Arm-PCR of CDR3 regions. TCRdb reanalysed the multiplex PCR reads using MiXCR and keeps one entry per CDR3 protein. The sample has approximately 500,000 distinct CDR3 sequences, about a fifth seen once. Study results and caveats: Lower TCR diversity characterized persistent Graves' patients relative to newly diagnosed patients.

Specimen: peripheral blood mononuclear cells (PBMCs), collected when the disease was refractory, from a patient treated with antithyroid drugs. This receptor was taken from a female donor with Graves disease. This rearrangement joins TRBV12-3 or TRBV12-4 to TRBJ2-5, with 7 positions matching TRBD2. The CDR3 spells CASSLGAGVGETQYF. Written as DNA, the CDR3 is TGTGCCAGCAGTTTAGGGGCGGGAGTGGGGGAGACCCAGTACTTC.